The 27 T cell receptor beta chains listed next were all sequenced from one sample in a study of T cells in Graves' hyperthyroidism and ophthalmopathy. Amplified TCR beta CDR3 regions came from RNA transcripts. First-round RT-PCR of the TCR CDR3 relied on the HTBI primer set. MiXCR was run by TCRdb on the multiplex PCR reads, yielding one entry per CDR3 protein. The sample holds around 450,000 distinct CDR3 sequences; less than 20% are singletons and the top ten take roughly 15%. Input material: blood. These receptor sequences come from a woman aged 18-29 years with Graves' hyperthyroidism.

This clonotype was counted a few times. The chain joins TRBV13 to TRBJ1-3; D is undetermined. The V end was cut by 5 bases, the J end by 0 bases, with 8 bases between. The CDR3 extends over 14 amino acids. Germline loops: CDR1 PRHDT, CDR2 FYEKMQ (reference sequence). The CDR3 here is CASSTRDSGNTIYF. CDR3 sequence (DNA): TGTGCCAGCAGCACCCGGGACTCTGGAAACACCATATATTTT.

In its sample, this clonotype was seen many times. The chain has TRBV15 and TRBJ1-5; D gene unclear. The CDR3 runs 13 residues. Germline V CDR1 and CDR2: LNHNV, YYDKDF (reference sequence). Trimming removed 5 bases at V and 6 bases at J, with 11 bases between. CDR3 in DNA: TGTGCCACCAGCCCCCTCGGACCTCAGCCCCAGCATTTT. Its translation: CATSPLGPQPQHF. The full variable domain, in which reference TRBV15 and TRBJ1-5 provide the parts outside the CDR3, is DAMVIQNPRYQVTQFGKPVTLSCSQTLNHNVMYWYQQKSSQAPKLLFHYYDKDFNNEADTPDNFQSRRPNTSFCFLDIRSPGLGDTAMYLCATSPLGPQPQHFGDGTRLSIL.

This clonotype appeared a few times. The chain employs TRBV10-1 and TRBJ2-4; D is unclear. V lost 2 bases and J 9 bases, leaving 11 bases between the germline ends. CDR1 and CDR2 (germline): WNHNN, SYGVQD (reference sequence). This CDR3 is built from 13 residues. The CDR3 DNA is TGCGCCAGCAGTGAGGCAAACCCCGGCATTCAGTACTTC. Amino acid sequence: CASSEANPGIQYF.

This clonotype came up many times. This chain uses TRBV6-2 or TRBV6-3 with TRBJ2-7; TRBD2 aligns across 14 bases. The CDR3 is 15 residues long. Trimming at V came to 2 bases and at J to 3 bases, leaving 0 bases not matched to a gene. Germline loops: CDR1 MNHEY, CDR2 SVGEGT. The CDR3: CASSYGTSGSYEQYF. The CDR3 region has the DNA TGTGCCAGCAGTTACGGGACTAGCGGGAGCTACGAGCAGTACTTC.

This clonotype has at least ten counts. V usage is TRBV11-2 and J usage is TRBJ1-1, with D hard to call. CDR1 and CDR2 (germline): SGHAT, FQNNGV. The CDR3 is 15 amino acids. V lost 0 bases, J lost 6 bases, and 14 bases lay in between. CDR3 in amino acids: CASSLEQAPSAEAFF. In DNA, the CDR3 is TGTGCCAGCAGCTTAGAGCAGGCACCATCAGCTGAAGCTTTCTTT.

This clonotype was counted only a few times. J is TRBJ1-1 and V is TRBV12-3 or TRBV12-4, with TRBD1 identical over 7 bases. This CDR3 is built from 15 residues. Trimming took 3 bases from V and 2 from J; bases not matched to a gene: 6. This CDR3 is CASSFRQGQNTEAFF. DNA for the CDR3: TGTGCCAGCAGTTTTAGACAGGGCCAAAACACTGAAGCTTTCTTT.

This clonotype was seen repeatedly, ten times or more. This chain connects TRBV28 to TRBJ1-5; perhaps TRBD1 as D (6 bases). The CDR3 consists of 13 residues. Trimming removed 5 bases from V and 4 bases from J, with 9 bases in between. Germline values: CDR1 MDHEN, CDR2 SYDVKM. This chain's CDR3 is CASSVGQNQPQHF. CDR3 sequence (DNA): TGTGCCAGCAGTGTTGGACAGAATCAGCCCCAGCATTTT.

The sample holds many counts of this clonotype. The CDR3 coding sequence is TGTGCCAGCAGGCTGTCTAGCGGGGGAGAATACAACACCGGGGAGCTGTTTTTT. This translates into CASRLSSGGEYNTGELFF. This chain uses TRBV2 with TRBJ2-2; 10 nucleotides match TRBD2. CDR1 is SNHLY and CDR2 is FYNNEI in the germline V gene. This CDR3 contains 18 residues. The trim removed 6 bases at V and 2 bases at J, leaving 12 bases unmatched.

The chain links TRBV6-2 or TRBV6-3 to TRBJ2-3; 8 bases align to TRBD2. The germline V gene encodes CDR1 MNHEY and CDR2 SVGEGT. The CDR3 runs to 16 residues. V lost 8 bases, J lost 5 bases, and 15 bases stayed unmatched. CDR3 region: CASGGVGAGEEDTQYF. In DNA form, the CDR3 reads TGTGCCAGCGGGGGGGTAGGAGCGGGAGAAGAAGATACGCAGTATTTT.

Concerning this clonotype: The junction differs from germline at one of its ends, possibly a read error. The chain joins TRBV18 to TRBJ2-1, with TRBD2 matching 11 bases. This CDR3 spans 18 amino acids. Germline CDR1 reads KGHSH; CDR2 reads LQKENI. The CDR3 protein is CASSVLAGGGISNNEQFF. CDR3 nucleotides: TGTGCCAGCTCAGTCCTAGCGGGGGGTGGAATCTCCAACAATGAGCAGTTCTTC.

This clonotype appeared a single time. J is TRBJ1-1 and V is TRBV11-2; 8 bases line up with TRBD1. CDR1 and CDR2 (germline): SGHAT, FQNNGV. With 1 base clipped from V and 1 base from J, the junction kept 17 bases outside the gene matches. CDR3 length equals 20 residues. The CDR3 reads CASSLGGTGNPRRENTEAFF. CDR3 bases: TGTGCCAGCAGCTTAGGGGGGACAGGTAACCCGCGACGAGAGAACACTGAAGCTTTCTTT.

This clonotype was seen a handful of times. The chain joins TRBV20-1 to TRBJ2-2; 10 bases are a match to TRBD2. Trimming removed 2 bases from V and 4 bases from J; junction bases left unmatched: 7. Germline V gives CDR1 DFQATT, CDR2 SNEGSKA (reference sequence). The CDR3 is made up of 16 amino acids. The CDR3 nucleotides read TGCAGTGCTAGACAAGCGGGGGGGCGTGTCACCGGGGAGCTGTTTTTT. This gives the protein CSARQAGGRVTGELFF.

The CDR3 DNA reads as TGTGCCAGCAGCTTAGTAGGGGTAGGGGGGACCCAGTACTTC. Amino acid sequence: CASSLVGVGGTQYF. The genes are TRBV7-6 and TRBJ2-5, with D perhaps matching TRBD1 (6 bases). Germline V gives CDR1 SGHVS, CDR2 FNYEAQ. CDR3 length: 14 residues. Trimming cost V 1 base and J 7 bases, with 13 bases left between them.

This clonotype was counted many times. The rearrangement links TRBV10-3 to TRBJ1-2; D is possibly TRBD1 (5 bases). The CDR3 has 15 residues. V was cut by 0 bases and J by 4 bases, with 12 bases left in between. CDR1 is ENHRY, CDR2 SYGVKD, per germline. CDR3 amino acids: CAISESQGWSYGYTF. The CDR3 region has the DNA TGTGCCATCAGTGAGTCGCAGGGATGGTCCTATGGCTACACCTTC.

This clonotype came up many times. The CDR3: CASSELAGGPYEQYF. The DNA of the CDR3 is TGTGCCAGCAGTGAACTCGCGGGAGGGCCCTACGAGCAGTACTTC. The genes are TRBV2 and TRBJ2-7, with 9 bases lining up with TRBD2. The V gene end was trimmed by 2 bases and the J gene end by 2 bases; junction bases not matched to a gene: 4. The CDR3 totals 15 residues. Germline V gene lookup returns CDR1 SNHLY and CDR2 FYNNEI.

The sample holds a few counts of this clonotype. V is TRBV5-1 and J is TRBJ1-3; perhaps TRBD1 as D (6 bases). Germline assignment: CDR1 SGHRS and CDR2 YFSETQ. This CDR3 is 16 amino acids long. Trimming left V 2 bases short and J 3 bases short, with 15 bases between. The CDR3 DNA sequence: TGCGCCAGCAGCTTCGAGGGGGAATTTGGTGGAAACACCATATATTTT. Its protein product is CASSFEGEFGGNTIYF.

This clonotype was found a few times. The V and J genes are TRBV12-3 or TRBV12-4 and TRBJ2-1, with TRBD2 as a possible D gene (5 bases). There are 15 residues in the CDR3. Trimming removed 1 base at V and 3 bases at J, with 10 bases between. The CDR3 nucleotides are TGTGCCAGCAGTTTAGACCTAGCCGGCTACAATGAGCAGTTCTTC. As protein: CASSLDLAGYNEQFF.

The chain joins TRBV6-2 or TRBV6-3 to TRBJ2-2; 11 nucleotides align to TRBD2. Trimming took 3 bases from V and 0 from J; bases not matched to a gene: 3. CDR3 size: 17 residues. Germline CDR1 MNHEY, CDR2 SVGEGT. For the CDR3, the DNA is TGTGCCAGCAGTTATACTAGCGGGGGACCGAACACCGGGGAGCTGTTTTTT. Its translation is CASSYTSGGPNTGELFF.

Comment on this clonotype: A clone one base away is much larger, so this may be a read error. The conserved phenylalanine or tryptophan normally closing the CDR3 is absent here, so this likely arose from a read error. The rearrangement links TRBV7-2 to TRBJ1-4; 8 bases agree with TRBD1. The CDR3 covers 17 residues. V dropped 3 bases and J dropped 7; count of bases not matched to a gene: 13. Germline loops: CDR1 SGHTA, CDR2 FQGNSA. CDR3 loop: CASSFNPAGTGLEKLFC. In nucleotides, the CDR3 is TGTGCCAGCAGCTTTAACCCAGCCGGGACAGGACTTGAAAAACTGTTTTGT.

In this sample, this clonotype turned up many times. The chain links TRBV2 to TRBJ1-5, with 10 nucleotides matching TRBD1. The CDR3 loop spans 15 amino acids. Germline V gene lookup returns CDR1 SNHLY and CDR2 FYNNEI. With 6 bases clipped from V and 5 bases from J, the junction kept 7 bases outside the gene matches. The CDR3 loop reads CASRERTGGDQPQHF. Written as DNA, the CDR3 is TGTGCCAGCAGAGAACGGACAGGGGGAGATCAGCCCCAGCATTTT.

In this sample, this clonotype turned up many times. The V gene is TRBV6-2 or TRBV6-3, the J gene TRBJ1-2; 7 bases are shared with TRBD1. CDR1 and CDR2 (germline): MNHEY, SVGEGT. With V trimmed by 2 bases and J by 0 bases, 3 bases remained unmatched. CDR3 length: 15 amino acids. The DNA of the CDR3 is TGTGCCAGCAGTTACGGCGGACAGGCTAACTATGGCTACACCTTC. Translating gives CASSYGGQANYGYTF.

This clonotype was observed at least ten times. The V call is TRBV29-1, the J call TRBJ1-1; the D gene is possibly TRBD1 (6 bases). Germline CDR1 reads SQVTM; CDR2 reads ANQGSEA. This CDR3 region has 13 residues. V lost 6 bases to trimming and J lost 1 base, with 12 bases between them. DNA for the CDR3: TGCAGCGTCGGAGGGACACCGAACACTGAAGCTTTCTTT. Translated: CSVGGTPNTEAFF.

J is TRBJ2-1 and V is TRBV10-3; maybe TRBD2 (5 bases). The germline V and J ends were trimmed by 11 bases and 2 bases, with 22 bases remaining between them. This CDR3 spans 16 amino acids. The germline V gene encodes CDR1 ENHRY and CDR2 SYGVKD. The CDR3 nucleotides are TGTGCCTCGGCTCCTGAGAGCGGATTCCCCTACAATGAGCAGTTCTTC. Amino acid sequence: CASAPESGFPYNEQFF.

Ten or more counts support this clonotype. CDR3 in amino acids: CASQSTSGYNEQFF. CDR3 coding DNA: TGCGCCAGCCAATCGACTAGCGGCTACAATGAGCAGTTCTTC. The chain joins TRBV5-1 to TRBJ2-1; TRBD2 aligns across 9 bases. V lost 7 bases and J lost 3; bases outside the gene matches: 5. The V gene's germline CDR1 is SGHRS and CDR2 YFSETQ. The CDR3 is made up of 14 amino acids.

There are a few counts of this clonotype. Being one base from a much bigger clone, this may be a read error. V is TRBV12-3 or TRBV12-4 and J is TRBJ1-6; possible D gene TRBD1, 5 bases. This CDR3 has 15 residues. In DNA, the CDR3 is TGTGCCAGCAGTTACCAGGGTTCGCGGAATTCACCCCTCCGCTTT. The encoded protein is CASSYQGSRNSPLRF.

This clonotype was seen many times. This chain joins TRBV29-1 and TRBJ1-1; D not resolved. The length of the CDR3 is 14 residues. V shed 3 bases and J shed 4 bases, with 15 bases lying between them. Per the germline V gene, CDR1 is SQVTM and CDR2 is ANQGSEA. CDR3 sequence: CSVDLRPKITEAFF. The CDR3 DNA reads as TGCAGCGTTGATTTACGCCCCAAGATCACTGAAGCTTTCTTT.

This clonotype was detected a few times. This rearrangement joins TRBV15 to TRBJ2-7; D ambiguous. Germline CDR1 LNHNV, CDR2 YYDKDF (reference sequence). The length of the CDR3 is 13 residues. V was cut by 8 bases and J by 0 bases, with 11 bases left in between. CDR3 coding DNA: TGTGCCACCTCCCCTAAGGACTCCTACGAGCAGTACTTC. Translation: CATSPKDSYEQYF.